This T cell receptor beta chain was profiled in a study of beta chain features in type 1 diabetes. Study details: Healthy donors resembled patients in age, gender and cell yields. Across every sample, around 110,000,000 sorted cells were examined in total.

About this clone: Its specificity is unknown.

Sorted CD4+ subsets: naive, central memory, regulatory, stem cell-like memory (CD45RO/CCR7/CD25/CD127/CD95/CD27 panel). Purities over 98% were achieved in all sorted populations. Isolated RNA was reverse transcribed in full, so expressed TCRB transcripts were sequenced. TCRdb's copy holds only in-frame clones and misses some; the assay was immunoSEQ multiplex PCR. Seen here are 630,000 or so clones, about an eighth observed once, and the top ten hold 0.035% to 0.045%. The study's findings and limits: TCRB CDR3s from Type 1 diabetes patients were moderately but significantly shorter in all four CD4+ subsets.

This TCR came from a man younger than 35 with type 1 diabetes. The specimen sequenced was naive CD4+ T cells from blood.

The chain's CDR3 is CAWSVGGAIRPQHF. In DNA, the CDR3 is TGTGCCTGGAGTGTAGGGGGGGCTATAAGGCCCCAGCATTTT. V and J are TRBV30 and TRBJ1-5; D possibly corresponds to TRBD1 (6 bases). Deletions cut 0 bases from V and 9 bases from J, with 15 bases between. The germline CDR1 and CDR2 sequences are GTSNPN and SVGIG (reference sequence). The CDR3 is 14 amino acids. Combining the CDR3 with reference TRBV30 and TRBJ1-5 gives the whole variable domain SQTIHQWPATLVQPVGSPLSLECTVEGTSNPNLYWYRQAAGRGLQLLFYSVGIGQISSEVPQNLSASRPQDRQFILSSKKLLLSDSGFYLCAWSVGGAIRPQHFGDGTRLSIL.